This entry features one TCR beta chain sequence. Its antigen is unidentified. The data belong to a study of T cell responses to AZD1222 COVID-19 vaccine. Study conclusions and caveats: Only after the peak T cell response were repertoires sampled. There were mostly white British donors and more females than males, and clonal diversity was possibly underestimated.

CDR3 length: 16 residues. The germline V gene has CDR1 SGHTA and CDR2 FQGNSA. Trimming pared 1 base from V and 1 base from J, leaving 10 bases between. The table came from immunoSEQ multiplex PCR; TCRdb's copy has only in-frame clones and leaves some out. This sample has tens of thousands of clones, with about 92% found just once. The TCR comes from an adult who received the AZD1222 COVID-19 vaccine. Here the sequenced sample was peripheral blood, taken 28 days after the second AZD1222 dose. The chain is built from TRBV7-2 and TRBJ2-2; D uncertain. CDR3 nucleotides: TGTGCCAGCAGCTTAGGCGTTGGGCAGAACACCGGGGAGCTGTTTTTT. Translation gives CASSLGVGQNTGELFF.